This section outlines one TCR beta chain sequence together with its context. These data originate in a study of T cell changes during pregnancy in multiple sclerosis. Per the germline V gene, CDR1 is SGHVS and CDR2 is FQNEAQ. The V end lost 5 bases, the J end lost 7 bases, and 18 bases lay between the germline ends. This CDR3 is built from 15 residues. Here immunoSEQ multiplex PCR was the method, and the copy in TCRdb shows in-frame clones only, minus some. The table has about 50,000 clones, about 93% seen once. Source: CD4+ T cells from peripheral blood mononuclear cells, taken after pregnancy. The clonotype comes from a female donor with multiple sclerosis, enrolled in a pregnancy study. The chain joins TRBV7-8 to TRBJ1-3; a possible D gene is TRBD1 (5 bases). The CDR3 region has the DNA TGTGCCAGCAGCCCGGGACTTCCCAGCCCGAACACCATATATTTT. Protein: CASSPGLPSPNTIYF. Full variable domain (remainder filled in from reference TRBV7-8 and TRBJ1-3): GAGVSQSPRYKVAKRGQDVALRCDPISGHVSLFWYQQALGQGPEFLTYFQNEAQLDKSGLPSDRFFAERPEGSVSTLKIQRTQQEDSAVYLCASSPGLPSPNTIYFGEGSWLTVV.